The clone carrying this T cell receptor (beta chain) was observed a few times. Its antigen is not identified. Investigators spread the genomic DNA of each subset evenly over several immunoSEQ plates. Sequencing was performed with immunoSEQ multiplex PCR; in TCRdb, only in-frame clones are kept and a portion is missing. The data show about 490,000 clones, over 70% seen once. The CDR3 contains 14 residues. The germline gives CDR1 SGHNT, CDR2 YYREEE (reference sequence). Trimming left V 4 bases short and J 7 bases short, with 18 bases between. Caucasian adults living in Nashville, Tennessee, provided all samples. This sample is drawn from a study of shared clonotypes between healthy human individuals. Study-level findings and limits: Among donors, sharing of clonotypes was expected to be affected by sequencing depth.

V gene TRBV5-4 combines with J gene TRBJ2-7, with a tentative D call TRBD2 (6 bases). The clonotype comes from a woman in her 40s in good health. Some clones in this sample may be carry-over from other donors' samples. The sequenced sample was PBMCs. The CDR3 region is CASSPTWDSEEQYF. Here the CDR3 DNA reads TGTGCCAGCAGCCCTACTTGGGACTCGGAGGAGCAGTACTTC.